This T cell receptor beta chain was recovered during a study of beta chain features in type 1 diabetes. Study background: Patients shared similar age, gender and cell yields with healthy donors.

Study results and caveats: Insertions were fewer and deletions more numerous at VDJ junctions in type 1 diabetes patients.

The germline V gene has CDR1 SGHDN and CDR2 FVKESK. The ends were cut back, 6 bases at V and 2 bases at J, with 11 bases in the middle. The CDR3 spans 13 residues. Of the isolated RNA, all was reverse transcribed, and so the sequenced material was expressed TCRB transcripts. TCRdb's table, derived via immunoSEQ multiplex PCR, lists solely in-frame clones and lacks some. The sample yields approximately 110,000 clones, 40% seen once. This clone was counted only a few times. The antigen is not known. The sequencing input was stem cell memory CD4+ T cells from blood. The sequence derives from a woman in her late teens or twenties in good health. The chain combines TRBV14 with TRBJ2-7; TRBD2 is a possible D gene (5 bases). The CDR3 region has the DNA TGTGCCAGCAGGGAGGACGGTGCCTACGAGCAGTACTTC. Translation: CASREDGAYEQYF.